This TCR beta chain was sequenced for a study of T cell changes during pregnancy in multiple sclerosis. Per germline, CDR1 SGHDN and CDR2 FVKESK. The CDR3 extends over 16 amino acids. Losses at the gene ends were 4 bases for V and 7 bases for J; bases not matched to a gene: 12. This clone was seen once. Data came from immunoSEQ multiplex PCR; TCRdb stores just in-frame clones and leaves some out. The table has about 44,000 clones, roughly 92% seen once. The specimen comprised CD4+ T cells from peripheral blood mononuclear cells, sampled in the first trimester of pregnancy. This sequence was found in a female donor with multiple sclerosis, enrolled in a pregnancy study. The chain couples TRBV14 to TRBJ2-7; 11 bases are a match to TRBD1. DNA of the CDR3: TGTGCCAGCAGCCTAAGATCGGGACAGGGGGGTTCAGAGCAGTACTTC. Protein product: CASSLRSGQGGSEQYF.